This entry describes one T cell receptor (beta chain). Assay used: immunoSEQ multiplex PCR; TCRdb lists only in-frame clones, some missing. This table has about 46,000 clones, 82% appearing once. The CDR3 contains 14 residues. Trimming cost V 6 bases and J 4 bases, with 14 bases left between them. The V gene's germline CDR1 is MGHDK and CDR2 SYGVNS. The sample is drawn from a study of OX40 agonist ivuxolimab in advanced cancers. The rearrangement links TRBV25-1 to TRBJ2-3; D might be TRBD2 (6 bases). The sequencing here drew on CD4+ or CD8+ T cells sorted from blood, taken in a trial of the OX40 agonist ivuxolimab. This TCR derives from an adult with an advanced solid tumor such as melanoma, head and neck, liver or kidney cancer. The CDR3 region has the DNA TGTGCCAGCAGCGCGGAGGGCCTGGCAGATACGCAGTATTTT. It translates to CASSAEGLADTQYF.